This record concerns one TCR beta chain sequence. Its target is not known. This sample is part of a study of cytomegalovirus exposure and HLA in healthy donors. PCR involved 60 Vbeta and 13 Jbeta primers. The protocol was immunoSEQ multiplex PCR, while the TCRdb copy is restricted to in-frame clones and leaves out a portion. Seen here are approximately 100,000 clones, approximately 77% observed once, and the top ten hold approximately 5%. Study outcomes and limitations: The productive fraction for most TCR beta V segments was about 87% or about 30% in an earlier analysis.

V lost 8 bases to trimming and J lost 1 base; unmatched junction nucleotides: 6. Germline CDR1 is PRHDT and CDR2 is FYEKMQ (reference sequence). The CDR3 is 14 amino acids. The source is a woman between 35 and 50 years old in good health and CMV-seronegative. The sample comprised PBMCs. The chain employs TRBV13 and TRBJ1-1; 8 positions agree with TRBD1. The CDR3 loop reads CASCYDRGNTEAFF. CDR3 bases: TGTGCCAGCTGCTATGACAGGGGGAACACTGAAGCTTTCTTT. The variable domain in full, completed from reference TRBV13 and TRBJ1-1, reads AAGVIQSPRHLIKEKRETATLKCYPIPRHDTVYWYQQGPGQDPQFLISFYEKMQSDKGSIPDRFSAQQFSDYHSELNMSSLELGDSALYFCASCYDRGNTEAFFGQGTRLTVV.